This TCR beta chain was documented in a study of Graves' ophthalmopathy and Graves' hyperthyroidism. Amplification of TCR beta CDR3 regions used RNA transcripts. First-round RT-PCR relied on HTBI primers, and a second-round multiplex PCR came next. TCRdb re-called the multiplex PCR reads through MiXCR, storing one row per CDR3 protein. Here the sample spans just over 600,000 distinct CDR3 sequences, about 20% being singletons. The CDR3 sequence is 15 residues long. The germline V gene has CDR1 MNHEY and CDR2 SVGAGI. V lost 1 base and J lost 2, with 11 bases in between. Many counts were recorded for this clonotype. PBMCs came from more than 8 ml of fresh peripheral blood.

The receptor's source is a woman under 30 with stable Graves' hyperthyroidism. Some clones in this sample may be carry-over from other donors' samples. The specimen was peripheral blood. The V call is TRBV6-5, the J call TRBJ1-1; a possible D gene is TRBD1 (5 bases). For the CDR3, the DNA is TGTGCCAGCAGTTACTTTTCCAGGGCAAACACTGAAGCTTTCTTT. Its translation is CASSYFSRANTEAFF.